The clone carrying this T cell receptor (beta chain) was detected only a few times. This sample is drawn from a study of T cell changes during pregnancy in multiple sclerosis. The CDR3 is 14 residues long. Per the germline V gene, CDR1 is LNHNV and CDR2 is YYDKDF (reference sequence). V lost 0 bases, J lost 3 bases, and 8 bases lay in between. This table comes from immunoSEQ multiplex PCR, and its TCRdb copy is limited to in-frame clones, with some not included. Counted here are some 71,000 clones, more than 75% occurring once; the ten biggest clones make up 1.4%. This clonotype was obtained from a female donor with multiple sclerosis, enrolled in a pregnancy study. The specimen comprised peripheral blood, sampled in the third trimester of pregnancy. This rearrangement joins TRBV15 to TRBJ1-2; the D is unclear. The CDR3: CATSRDRRDYGYTF. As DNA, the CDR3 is TGTGCCACCAGCAGAGATAGGAGGGACTATGGCTACACCTTC.